One and the same sample provided the 11 T cell receptor beta chains below, sequenced in a study of T cell responses to AZD1222 COVID-19 vaccine. TCRdb's table, derived via immunoSEQ multiplex PCR, lists solely in-frame clones and lacks some. The data contain 130,000 to 150,000 clones, about 87% of them singletons. Sequencing was performed on peripheral blood, taken on day 0 of AZD1222 vaccination. The receptors come from an adult in good health.

The chain carries TRBV5-1 and TRBJ2-1; D ambiguous. V was clipped by 0 bases and J by 7 bases, with 14 bases between them. Germline CDR1 and CDR2: SGHRS and YFSETQ. This CDR3 contains 15 residues. The CDR3 DNA reads TGCGCCAGCAGCTTGGAGGTGGGGAAGGGTAATGAGCAGTTCTTC. Its translation: CASSLEVGKGNEQFF. The entire variable domain, with the rest obtained from reference TRBV5-1 and TRBJ2-1, is as follows: KAGVTQTPRYLIKTRGQQVTLSCSPISGHRSVSWYQQTPGQGLQFLFEYFSETQRNKGNFPGRFSGRQFSNSRSEMNVSTLELGDSALYLCASSLEVGKGNEQFFGPGTRLTVL.

The chain combines TRBV4-3 with TRBJ2-2; no firm D call. V lost 3 bases to trimming and J lost 4 bases, with 6 bases between them. This CDR3 has 13 amino acids. Looked up from germline, CDR1 is LGHNA and CDR2 is YSLEER. The DNA for the CDR3 is TGCGCCAGCAGCCAGGAATCCACCGGGGAGCTGTTTTTT. It specifies CASSQESTGELFF.

The CDR3 DNA is TGTGCCACCAGCATAGGTGGCCCCACCGGGGAGCTGTTTTTT. Translated: CATSIGGPTGELFF. V is TRBV15 and J is TRBJ2-2; no reliable D call. This CDR3 spans 14 amino acids. V lost 4 bases and J lost 4, with 10 bases in between. Germline V gives CDR1 LNHNV, CDR2 YYDKDF (reference sequence).

CDR3 nucleotides: TGTGCCAGCAGTCCACGGACAGCCGCAGCTTCACCCCTCCACTTT. This translates into CASSPRTAAASPLHF. The chain uses TRBV2 and TRBJ1-6, with D perhaps TRBD1 (6 bases). The V end lost 5 bases, the J end lost 9 bases, and 17 bases lay between the germline ends. Germline CDR1 reads SNHLY; CDR2 reads FYNNEI. There are 15 residues in the CDR3. Drawing the rest from reference TRBV2 and TRBJ1-6, the complete variable domain is EPEVTQTPSHQVTQMGQEVILRCVPISNHLYFYWYRQILGQKVEFLVSFYNNEISEKSEIFDDQFSVERPDGSNFTLKIRSTKLEDSAMYFCASSPRTAAASPLHFGNGTRLTVT.

This clone has just one count. The rearrangement joins TRBV7-6 to TRBJ2-7; TRBD1 matches at 11 bases. Germline loops: CDR1 SGHVS, CDR2 FNYEAQ. The CDR3 consists of 15 residues. Trimming cost V 5 bases and J 7 bases; bases outside gene matches: 10. The CDR3 nucleotides are TGTGCCAGCAGCCTCCGGACAGGGGGCAGCTCTGAGCAGTACTTC. Translating it yields CASSLRTGGSSEQYF.

This chain connects TRBV6-1 to TRBJ1-1; 7 bases map to TRBD1. The CDR3 runs to 17 residues. After removal of 4 bases from V and 1 base from J, the junction contained 12 bases not matched to a gene. The germline V gene encodes CDR1 MNHNS and CDR2 SASEGT. The CDR3 sequence is CASSAKLQGFRNTEAFF. CDR3 DNA: TGTGCCAGCAGTGCAAAACTACAGGGGTTTCGGAACACTGAAGCTTTCTTT.

This clone was observed a few times. This chain joins TRBV18 and TRBJ1-2; D gene ambiguous. Germline CDR1 is KGHSH and CDR2 is LQKENI. V was trimmed by 2 bases and J by 4 bases, leaving 14 bases between them. The CDR3 extends over 15 amino acids. The CDR3 protein is CASSPIQGRGYGYTF. The CDR3 DNA reads TGTGCCAGCTCACCAATCCAAGGGCGCGGCTATGGCTACACCTTC.

This sequence joins TRBV14 and TRBJ1-4; no firm D call. The length of the CDR3 is 16 residues. V was trimmed by 4 bases and J by 8 bases, leaving 20 bases between them. The germline V gene has CDR1 SGHDN and CDR2 FVKESK. CDR3 DNA sequence: TGTGCCAGCAGCCTTACCACTAGGGCGACGGGCGAAAAACTGTTTTTT. It encodes CASSLTTRATGEKLFF.

The chain combines TRBV13 with TRBJ2-7; D unresolved. Between the trimmed V and J ends, which lost 2 bases and 3 bases, there was a span of 11 bases. Per germline, CDR1 PRHDT and CDR2 FYEKMQ (reference sequence). The CDR3 is 14 amino acids. The CDR3 bases are TGTGCCAGCAGCTTATCACGACTGGGCTACGAGCAGTACTTC. Translating gives CASSLSRLGYEQYF.

The gene calls are TRBV7-2 and TRBJ1-2; D perhaps matches TRBD1 (6 bases). Trimming pared 6 bases from V and 4 bases from J, leaving 18 bases between. This CDR3 is built from 15 residues. CDR1 and CDR2 (germline): SGHTA, FQGNSA. CDR3 sequence reads: CASSHSGTPPYGYTF. For the CDR3, the DNA is TGTGCCAGCAGTCATAGCGGGACACCCCCCTATGGCTACACCTTC. The full variable domain, completed using reference TRBV7-2 and TRBJ1-2, is GAGVSQSPSNKVTEKGKDVELRCDPISGHTALYWYRQSLGQGLEFLIYFQGNSAPDKSGLPSDRFSAERTGGSVSTLTIQRTQQEDSAVYLCASSHSGTPPYGYTFGSGTRLTVV.

The V and J genes are TRBV5-4 and TRBJ1-1; 11 bases line up with TRBD1. The CDR3 consists of 13 residues. V was pared by 3 bases and J by 11 bases, with 6 bases of the junction left unmatched. Germline CDR1 is SGHNT and CDR2 is YYREEE (reference sequence). The CDR3 DNA is TGTGCCAGCAGCTATGCGGACAGGGGGCTCGCTTTCTTT. It translates to CASSYADRGLAFF.